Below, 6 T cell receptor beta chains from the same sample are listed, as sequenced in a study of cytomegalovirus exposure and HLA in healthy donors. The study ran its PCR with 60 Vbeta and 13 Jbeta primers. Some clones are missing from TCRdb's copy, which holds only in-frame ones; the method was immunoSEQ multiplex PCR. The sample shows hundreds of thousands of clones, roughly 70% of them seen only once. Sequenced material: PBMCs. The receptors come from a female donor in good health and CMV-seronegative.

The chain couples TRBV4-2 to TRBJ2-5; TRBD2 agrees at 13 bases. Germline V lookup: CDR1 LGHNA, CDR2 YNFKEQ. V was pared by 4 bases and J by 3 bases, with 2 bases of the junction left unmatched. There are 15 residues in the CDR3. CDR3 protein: CASSPGTSGKETQYF. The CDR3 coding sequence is TGTGCCAGCAGCCCCGGGACTAGCGGGAAAGAGACCCAGTACTTC.

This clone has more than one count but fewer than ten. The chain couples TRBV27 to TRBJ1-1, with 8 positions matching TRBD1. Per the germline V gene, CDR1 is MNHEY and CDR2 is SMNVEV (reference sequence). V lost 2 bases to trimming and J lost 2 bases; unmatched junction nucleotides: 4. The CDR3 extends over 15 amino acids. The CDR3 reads CASSLTGTGNTEAFF. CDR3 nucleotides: TGTGCCAGCAGTTTAACCGGGACAGGAAACACTGAAGCTTTCTTT.

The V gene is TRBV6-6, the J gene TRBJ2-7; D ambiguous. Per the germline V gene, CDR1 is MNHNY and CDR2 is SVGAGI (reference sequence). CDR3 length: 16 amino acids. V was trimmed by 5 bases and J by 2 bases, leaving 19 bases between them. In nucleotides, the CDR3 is TGTGCCAGCAGTCCCCTTCTAGTACGGGTACCCTACGAGCAGTACTTC. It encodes CASSPLLVRVPYEQYF.

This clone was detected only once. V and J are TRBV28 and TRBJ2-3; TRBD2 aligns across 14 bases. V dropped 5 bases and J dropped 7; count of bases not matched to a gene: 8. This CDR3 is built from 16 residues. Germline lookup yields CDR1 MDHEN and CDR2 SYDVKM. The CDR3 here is CASSRLAGGPINTQYF. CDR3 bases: TGTGCCAGCAGTCGACTAGCGGGAGGGCCTATTAATACGCAGTATTTT.

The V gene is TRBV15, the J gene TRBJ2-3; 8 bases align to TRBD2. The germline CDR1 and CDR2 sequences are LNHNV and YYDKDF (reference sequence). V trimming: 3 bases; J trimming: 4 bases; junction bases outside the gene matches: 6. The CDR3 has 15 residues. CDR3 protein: CATSSWREVADTQYF. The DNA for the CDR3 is TGTGCCACCAGCAGTTGGCGGGAGGTAGCAGATACGCAGTATTTT.

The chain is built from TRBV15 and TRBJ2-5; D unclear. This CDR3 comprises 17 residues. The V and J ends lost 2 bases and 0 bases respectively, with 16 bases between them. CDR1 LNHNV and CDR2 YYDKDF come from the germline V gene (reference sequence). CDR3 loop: CATSRRGLQTYQETQYF. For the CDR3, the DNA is TGTGCCACCAGCAGAAGAGGATTGCAAACGTACCAAGAGACCCAGTACTTC.